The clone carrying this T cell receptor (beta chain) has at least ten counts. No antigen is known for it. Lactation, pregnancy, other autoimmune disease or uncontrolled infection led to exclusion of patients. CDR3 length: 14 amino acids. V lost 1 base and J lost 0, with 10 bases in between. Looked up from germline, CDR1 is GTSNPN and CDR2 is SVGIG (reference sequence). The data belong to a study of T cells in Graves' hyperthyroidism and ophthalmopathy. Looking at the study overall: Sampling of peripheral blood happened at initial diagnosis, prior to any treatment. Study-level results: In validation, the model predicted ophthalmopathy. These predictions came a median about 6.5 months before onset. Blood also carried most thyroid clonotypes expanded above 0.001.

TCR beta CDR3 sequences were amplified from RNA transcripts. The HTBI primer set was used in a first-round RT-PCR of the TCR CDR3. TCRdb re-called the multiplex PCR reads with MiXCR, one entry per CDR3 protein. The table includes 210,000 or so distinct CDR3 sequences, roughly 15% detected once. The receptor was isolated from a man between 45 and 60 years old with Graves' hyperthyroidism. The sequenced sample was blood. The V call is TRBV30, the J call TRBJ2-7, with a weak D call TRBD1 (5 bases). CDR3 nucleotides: TGTGCCTGGAGTGGACAGATTAGCTCCTACGAGCAGTACTTC. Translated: CAWSGQISSYEQYF.